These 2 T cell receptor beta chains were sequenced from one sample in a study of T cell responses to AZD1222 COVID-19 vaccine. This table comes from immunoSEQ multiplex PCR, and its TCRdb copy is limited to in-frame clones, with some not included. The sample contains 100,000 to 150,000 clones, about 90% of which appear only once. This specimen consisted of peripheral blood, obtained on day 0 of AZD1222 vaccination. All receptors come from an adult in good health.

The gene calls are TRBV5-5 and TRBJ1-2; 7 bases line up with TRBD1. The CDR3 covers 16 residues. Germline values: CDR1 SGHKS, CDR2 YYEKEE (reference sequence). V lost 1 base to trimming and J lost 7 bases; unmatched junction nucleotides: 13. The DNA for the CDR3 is TGTGCCAGCAGCTTGAGAGGGGCAGGGGGGACTGGTGGCTACACCTTC. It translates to CASSLRGAGGTGGYTF.

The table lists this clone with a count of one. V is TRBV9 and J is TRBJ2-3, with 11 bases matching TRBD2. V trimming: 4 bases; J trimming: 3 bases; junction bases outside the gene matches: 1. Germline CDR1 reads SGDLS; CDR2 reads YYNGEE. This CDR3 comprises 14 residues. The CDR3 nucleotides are TGTGCCAGCAGCCTAGCGGGAGGAACAGATACGCAGTATTTT. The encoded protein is CASSLAGGTDTQYF. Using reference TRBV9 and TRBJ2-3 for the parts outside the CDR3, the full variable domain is DSGVTQTPKHLITATGQRVTLRCSPRSGDLSVYWYQQSLDQGLQFLIQYYNGEERAKGNILERFSAQQFPDLHSELNLSSLELGDSALYFCASSLAGGTDTQYFGPGTRLTVL.